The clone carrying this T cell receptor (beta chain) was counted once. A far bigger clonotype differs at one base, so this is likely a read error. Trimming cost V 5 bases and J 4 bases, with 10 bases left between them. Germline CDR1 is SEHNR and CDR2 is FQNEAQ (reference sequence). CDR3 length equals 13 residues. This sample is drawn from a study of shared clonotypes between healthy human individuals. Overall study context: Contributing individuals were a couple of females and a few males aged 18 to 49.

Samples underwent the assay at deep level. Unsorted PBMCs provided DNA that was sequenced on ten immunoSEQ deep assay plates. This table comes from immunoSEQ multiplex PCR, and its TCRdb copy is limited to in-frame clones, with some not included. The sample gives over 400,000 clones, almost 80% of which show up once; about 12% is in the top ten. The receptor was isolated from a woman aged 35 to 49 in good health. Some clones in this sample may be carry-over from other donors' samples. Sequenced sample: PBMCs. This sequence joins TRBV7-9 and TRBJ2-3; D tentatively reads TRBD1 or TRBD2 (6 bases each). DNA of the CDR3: TGTGCCAGCAGCCCCGGGGGCGCAGATACGCAGTATTTT. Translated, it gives CASSPGGADTQYF.